A selection of T cell receptor beta chains follows, all from one sample in a study of T-cell reconstitution after alpha-beta-depleted transplantation in children. Via MiXCR, TCRdb re-called the PCR reads, giving one row per CDR3 protein. The data contain around 670,000 distinct CDR3 sequences, around 13% of them seen just once; the ten biggest clones take up around 0.76%. Material: PBMCs, obtained before TCRalphabeta/CD19-depleted stem cell transplant. Every receptor here comes from a girl aged 2-15 years with congenital amegakaryocytic thrombocytopenia, due to receive a stem cell transplant. Each CDR3 is given with its conserved first and last residue. Each record gives: J gene, clone size, D gene, V gene, CDR3 protein, CDR3 DNA. The D gene is left open where the match is weak. A row's size may be missing; if present it is once, few, many or a size class.

TRBJ2-1	NA	NA	TRBV12-3/TRBV12-4	CASSFAGLTMETPSYNEQFF	TGTGCCAGCAGTTTCGCGGGACTCACCATGGAAACTCCCTCCTACAATGAGCAGTTCTTC
TRBJ2-1	few	NA	TRBV7-2	CASSLATNSYNEQFF	TGTGCCAGCAGCTTAGCCACGAATTCGTACAATGAGCAGTTCTTC
TRBJ1-1	NA	TRBD1	TRBV20-1	CSARGQGTEAFF	TGCAGTGCTAGGGGACAGGGGACTGAAGCTTTCTTT
TRBJ2-2	NA	NA	TRBV12-3/TRBV12-4	CASSLGNSWAVNTGELFF	TGTGCCAGCAGTTTAGGAAATAGTTGGGCGGTTAACACCGGGGAGCTGTTTTTT
TRBJ2-2	many	TRBD1	TRBV10-3	CAITPGQISTGELFF	TGTGCCATCACACCGGGACAGATATCCACCGGGGAGCTGTTTTTT
TRBJ2-2	NA	NA	TRBV5-6	CASNLSGELFF	TGTGCCAGCAACTTATCCGGGGAGCTGTTTTTT
TRBJ2-5	many	NA	TRBV6-5	CASSYSAGTRGTQYF	TGTGCCAGCAGTTACTCCGCAGGGACCCGCGGGACCCAGTACTTC
TRBJ1-5	many	NA	TRBV6-6	CASRTGDQPQHF	TGTGCCAGCAGGACAGGAGATCAGCCCCAGCATTTT
TRBJ2-1	many	NA	TRBV7-6	CASSLTRDSSYNEQFF	TGTGCCAGCAGCTTAACGAGGGATAGCTCCTACAATGAGCAGTTCTTC
TRBJ1-3	NA	NA	TRBV14	CASSPRDTYSGNTIYF	TGTGCCAGCAGCCCTAGGGACACCTACTCTGGAAACACCATATATTTT
TRBJ2-5	NA	TRBD2	TRBV19	CASTTGTSSETQYF	TGTGCCAGTACCACCGGGACTAGTTCAGAGACCCAGTACTTC
TRBJ2-1	NA	TRBD1	TRBV7-2	CASSFYTGTGAHNEQFF	TGTGCCAGCAGCTTTTACACCGGGACAGGGGCCCACAATGAGCAGTTCTTC
TRBJ2-7	few	NA	TRBV3-1	CASSQIPDTYEQYF	TGTGCCAGCAGCCAAATACCAGACACCTACGAGCAGTACTTC
TRBJ2-3	few	NA	TRBV5-5	CASSHRDLGTDTQYF	TGTGCCAGCAGCCACCGGGACTTAGGCACAGATACGCAGTATTTT
TRBJ1-1	few	NA	TRBV7-9	CASTVTPGRAYTEAFF	TGTGCCAGCACCGTAACCCCGGGCAGAGCGTACACTGAAGCTTTCTTT
TRBJ1-1	many	NA	TRBV20-1	CSAHPMNTEAFF	TGCAGTGCTCATCCCATGAACACTGAAGCTTTCTTT
TRBJ2-7	few	TRBD2	TRBV2	CASSPLAVLYEQYF	TGTGCCAGCAGTCCGCTAGCGGTACTCTACGAGCAGTACTTC
TRBJ2-1	NA	TRBD1	TRBV20-1	CSAMTGLGINEQFF	TGCAGTGCCATGACAGGGCTGGGCATCAATGAGCAGTTCTTC
TRBJ2-1	few	NA	TRBV28	CASSRGPRGKGSYNEQFF	TGTGCCAGCAGCCGAGGCCCCCGCGGGAAGGGGTCCTACAATGAGCAGTTCTTC
TRBJ2-3	NA	TRBD2	TRBV5-6	CASSWTVGFSGRHPDTQYF	TGTGCCAGCAGCTGGACCGTGGGGTTTAGCGGGAGGCACCCCGATACGCAGTATTTT
TRBJ2-7	few	NA	TRBV20-1	CSAQRLGADTYEQYF	TGCAGTGCGCAACGACTAGGAGCGGATACTTACGAGCAGTACTTC
TRBJ2-7	few	TRBD2	TRBV20-1	CSARDVSGTFSYEQYF	TGCAGTGCTAGGGATGTTAGCGGGACCTTCTCCTACGAGCAGTACTTC
TRBJ2-5	NA	NA	TRBV6-2/TRBV6-3	CASSYFKETQYF	TGTGCCAGCAGTTACTTCAAAGAGACCCAGTACTTC
TRBJ2-7	NA	TRBD1	TRBV12-3/TRBV12-4	CASSSAGTGSYEQYF	TGTGCCAGCAGTTCAGCCGGGACAGGGAGCTACGAGCAGTACTTC
TRBJ2-7	many	TRBD1	TRBV6-5	CASTGTGYEQYF	TGTGCCAGCACCGGGACAGGCTACGAGCAGTACTTC
TRBJ2-1	few	TRBD2	TRBV12-3/TRBV12-4	CASRGLAGGSYNEQFF	TGTGCCAGCAGAGGACTAGCGGGAGGGTCCTACAATGAGCAGTTCTTC
TRBJ2-1	NA	TRBD2	TRBV7-2	CASSNGLVSNEQFF	TGTGCCAGCAGCAATGGACTAGTCTCCAATGAGCAGTTCTTC
TRBJ1-2	few	NA	TRBV28	CASSFVTRDNYGYTF	TGTGCCAGCAGTTTCGTAACCAGAGATAACTATGGCTACACCTTC
TRBJ2-3	many	NA	TRBV29-1	CSVVGWGTDTQYF	TGCAGCGTTGTAGGGTGGGGCACAGATACGCAGTATTTT
TRBJ2-1	many	NA	TRBV28	CASSEFSYNEQFF	TGTGCCAGCAGCGAGTTCTCCTACAATGAGCAGTTCTTC
TRBJ2-7	NA	TRBD1	TRBV4-1	CASSQLPGQGAYEQYF	TGCGCCAGCAGCCAACTTCCGGGACAGGGGGCTTACGAGCAGTACTTC
TRBJ2-3	NA	NA	TRBV7-6	CASSLALGPTDTQYF	TGTGCCAGCAGCTTAGCCCTGGGGCCCACAGATACGCAGTATTTT
TRBJ2-5	once	NA	TRBV12-3/TRBV12-4	CASSHLLGETQYF	TGTGCCAGCAGTCACCTCCTTGGAGAGACCCAGTACTTC
TRBJ2-1	NA	TRBD2	TRBV29-1	CSVEVSGNLAGAVEQFF	TGCAGCGTTGAAGTTTCCGGGAACTTAGCGGGAGCAGTTGAGCAGTTCTTC
TRBJ2-2	few	TRBD1	TRBV6-1	CASGDRGRRELFF	TGTGCCAGCGGTGACAGGGGGCGCCGGGAGCTGTTTTTT
TRBJ2-1	NA	NA	TRBV10-3	CATGGGDSYNEQFF	TGTGCCACCGGAGGGGGGGACTCGTACAATGAGCAGTTCTTC
TRBJ2-5	few	NA	TRBV3-1	CASSQGRPGRETQYF	TGTGCCAGCAGCCAAGGCCGTCCAGGTAGAGAGACCCAGTACTTC
TRBJ2-1	many	TRBD2	TRBV5-1	CASSSPTSGNLHHYYNEQFF	TGCGCCAGCAGCTCCCCAACTAGCGGCAACCTCCACCACTACTACAATGAGCAGTTCTTC
TRBJ1-1	NA	TRBD1	TRBV25-1	CASSEPGTVTEAFF	TGTGCCAGCAGTGAACCCGGGACAGTCACTGAAGCTTTCTTT
TRBJ1-1	few	NA	TRBV7-9	CASSSMGGAEAFF	TGTGCCAGCAGTTCCATGGGGGGCGCTGAAGCTTTCTTT
TRBJ2-5	NA	TRBD2	TRBV12-3/TRBV12-4	CASTTDDGGSKVETQYF	TGTGCCAGCACCACGGACGACGGCGGGAGTAAGGTAGAGACCCAGTACTTC
TRBJ2-1	many	TRBD2	TRBV20-1	CSASAGLASEQFF	TGCAGTGCTAGCGCGGGACTAGCTTCTGAGCAGTTCTTC
TRBJ1-1	NA	TRBD1	TRBV12-3/TRBV12-4	CASSRGQGNTEASF	TGTGCCAGCAGCCGTGGACAGGGGAACACTGAAGCTTCCTTT
TRBJ2-7	few	TRBD2	TRBV7-2	CASVLAGESYEQYF	TGTGCCAGCGTTCTTGCGGGAGAGTCCTACGAGCAGTACTTC
TRBJ2-1	NA	NA	TRBV5-1	CASSLDDLRLVDYEQFF	TGCGCCAGCAGCTTGGACGACCTACGGCTGGTGGATTATGAGCAGTTCTTC
TRBJ1-6	many	NA	TRBV20-1	CSAPRAGGSSPLHF	TGCAGTGCCCCACGAGCCGGGGGCAGTTCACCCCTCCACTTT
TRBJ1-1	NA	NA	TRBV7-9	CASSLFLAGGNTEAFF	TGTGCCAGCAGCCTTTTTTTGGCGGGGGGGAACACTGAAGCTTTCTTT
TRBJ2-5	many	TRBD2	TRBV12-3/TRBV12-4	CASSLAGGTNEETQYF	TGTGCCAGCAGTCTAGCGGGAGGCACGAACGAAGAGACCCAGTACTTC
TRBJ2-6	few	NA	TRBV5-1	CASHISGHSSGANVLTF	TGCGCCAGCCACATATCGGGACACAGCTCTGGGGCCAACGTCCTGACTTTC
TRBJ2-1	many	TRBD2	TRBV5-1	CASSLVSGRDYNEQFF	TGCGCCAGCAGCTTGGTTAGCGGGAGGGACTACAATGAGCAGTTCTTC
TRBJ2-5	few	NA	TRBV10-3	CAISEDQAGTQGETQYF	TGTGCCATCAGTGAGGATCAAGCCGGGACACAGGGCGAGACCCAGTACTTC
TRBJ2-6	NA	NA	TRBV6-2/TRBV6-3	CASSPTGANVLTF	TGTGCCAGCAGCCCCACTGGGGCCAACGTCCTGACTTTC
TRBJ2-5	few	NA	TRBV12-3/TRBV12-4	CASSFQRQETQYF	TGTGCCAGCAGTTTTCAGAGACAAGAGACCCAGTACTTC
TRBJ2-7	many	NA	TRBV11-2	CASRPRQVTPYEQYF	TGTGCCAGCAGACCTAGACAGGTCACGCCCTACGAGCAGTACTTC
TRBJ2-7	many	TRBD2	TRBV12-3/TRBV12-4	CASTSASGRAYEQYF	TGTGCCAGCACGTCAGCTAGCGGGAGGGCCTACGAGCAGTACTTC
TRBJ2-1	many	NA	TRBV29-1	CSVDWGLYNEQFF	TGCAGCGTTGATTGGGGGCTCTACAATGAGCAGTTCTTC
TRBJ2-3	many	NA	TRBV29-1	CSVYGGSTDTQYF	TGCAGCGTTTATGGCGGGAGCACAGATACGCAGTATTTT
TRBJ2-3	many	NA	TRBV10-3	CAIRDTDTQYF	TGTGCCATCAGGGACACAGATACGCAGTATTTT